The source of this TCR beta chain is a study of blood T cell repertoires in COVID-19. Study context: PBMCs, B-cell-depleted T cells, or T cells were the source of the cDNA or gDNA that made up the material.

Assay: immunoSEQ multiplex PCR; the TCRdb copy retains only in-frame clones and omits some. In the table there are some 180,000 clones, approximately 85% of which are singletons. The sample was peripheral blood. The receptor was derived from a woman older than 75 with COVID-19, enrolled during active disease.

Here the CDR3 reads CASGSASGGPPSTDTQYF. The DNA for the CDR3 is TGTGCTAGTGGTTCAGCTAGCGGGGGCCCACCTAGCACAGATACGCAGTATTTT. This chain uses TRBV12-5 with TRBJ2-3, with TRBD2 matching over 10 bases. Germline V gene lookup returns CDR1 LGHNT and CDR2 FRNRAP. Losses at the gene ends were 4 bases for V and 0 bases for J; bases not matched to a gene: 10. The CDR3 has 18 amino acids.